These 19 T cell receptor beta chains were all obtained from the same sample, sequenced in a study of T cell responses to AZD1222 COVID-19 vaccine (dated by TCRdb to the early 2020s). The meaning of the sample's time point label: baseline before first vaccination. Receptor amplification or capture employed the immunoSEQ multiplex PCR assay. This immuneACCESS table, as held by TCRdb, lists in-frame sequences with V and J called but not all clones. Of the missing ones, under half trace to an unresolved V gene in checked studies; the others have no known cause. The sample records roughly 110,000 clones, around 90% of which are singletons. Approximately 4.3% of the sample is in the top ten clones. Specimen: peripheral blood, collected on day 0 of AZD1222 vaccination. All receptors derive from an adult in good health.

The chain recombines TRBV4-1 with TRBJ1-4; TRBD1 matches at 7 bases. The CDR3 loop spans 15 amino acids. V trimming: 1 base; J trimming: 14 bases; junction bases outside the gene matches: 13. Germline assignment: CDR1 MGHRA and CDR2 YSYEKL. The CDR3 is CASSQGRDSRKWLFF. DNA for the CDR3: TGCGCCAGCAGCCAAGGCAGGGACAGTAGAAAATGGCTGTTTTTT.

This clone was counted a few times. The chain has TRBV19 and TRBJ1-2; 9 bases are a match to TRBD1. Trimming removed 7 bases from V and 4 bases from J; junction bases left unmatched: 4. CDR1 LNHDA and CDR2 SQIVND come from the germline V gene (reference sequence). This CDR3 region has 13 residues. The CDR3 region is CASMGDRVYGYTF. The CDR3 region has the DNA TGTGCCAGTATGGGGGACAGGGTCTATGGCTACACCTTC.

This clone was recorded only once. This rearrangement joins TRBV28 to TRBJ2-7; D not resolved. This CDR3 contains 13 residues. V lost 2 bases, J lost 7 bases, and 12 bases lay in between. In germline, CDR1 is MDHEN, CDR2 SYDVKM. CDR3 nucleotide sequence: TGTGCCAGCAGTTTACAGACCCCACCGGAGCAGTACTTC. This sequence encodes CASSLQTPPEQYF.

The genes are TRBV30 and TRBJ1-5; a possible D gene is TRBD1 (5 bases). V was trimmed by 0 bases and J by 2 bases, leaving 8 bases between them. Germline assignment: CDR1 GTSNPN and CDR2 SVGIG (reference sequence). This CDR3 spans 14 amino acids. The CDR3, as DNA: TGTGCCTGGAGTGTACTACAGGGCAATCAGCCCCAGCATTTT. It encodes CAWSVLQGNQPQHF.

The rearrangement joins TRBV7-6 to TRBJ2-5; TRBD2 matches 8 bases. V was pared by 6 bases and J by 5 bases, with 11 bases of the junction left unmatched. Germline CDR1 SGHVS, CDR2 FNYEAQ. CDR3 length equals 15 residues. The CDR3 loop reads CASRPTSGGGETQYF. The CDR3 DNA is TGTGCCAGCAGGCCCACTAGCGGTGGGGGGGAGACCCAGTACTTC.

The rearrangement uses TRBV20-1 and TRBJ2-3, with D perhaps TRBD2 (6 bases). The V gene's germline CDR1 is DFQATT and CDR2 SNEGSKA (reference sequence). Deletions cut 3 bases from V and 5 bases from J, with 18 bases between. CDR3 size: 15 residues. The CDR3 loop reads CSASSRAPGGDTQYF. Written as DNA, the CDR3 is TGCAGTGCTAGTTCGAGGGCGCCCGGGGGAGATACGCAGTATTTT.

The CDR3 region is CAISTGQTYTF. The CDR3 DNA reads as TGTGCCATCAGCACAGGACAGACCTACACCTTC. The chain is built from TRBV10-3 and TRBJ1-2, with D possibly matching TRBD1 (6 bases). The CDR3 has 11 residues. Trimming removed 6 bases from V and 10 bases from J, with 12 bases in between. The V gene's germline CDR1 is ENHRY and CDR2 SYGVKD.

J is TRBJ2-2 and V is TRBV19; D is uncertain. This CDR3 is built from 12 residues. Germline V lookup: CDR1 LNHDA, CDR2 SQIVND (reference sequence). Trimming left V 5 bases short and J 4 bases short, with 5 bases between. The CDR3: CASSSGTGELFF. DNA for the CDR3: TGTGCCAGTAGTTCCGGCACCGGGGAGCTGTTTTTT.

The V call is TRBV29-1, the J call TRBJ1-5; D might be TRBD1 (5 bases). The germline gives CDR1 SQVTM, CDR2 ANQGSEA. V was clipped by 6 bases and J by 8 bases, with 14 bases between them. CDR3 length equals 12 residues. This chain's CDR3 is CSVGRPGEPQHF. CDR3 nucleotide sequence: TGCAGCGTCGGACGGCCGGGGGAGCCCCAGCATTTT.

This chain joins TRBV19 and TRBJ1-5; TRBD1 aligns across 9 bases. This CDR3 is 13 amino acids long. J lost 7 bases, V lost 9 bases, and 7 bases had no gene match. Per germline, CDR1 LNHDA and CDR2 SQIVND (reference sequence). CDR3 residues: CASQDRGYQPQHF. CDR3 coding DNA: TGTGCCAGCCAGGACAGGGGATACCAGCCCCAGCATTTT.

V usage is TRBV7-2 and J usage is TRBJ2-4; the D is unclear. Germline assignment: CDR1 SGHTA and CDR2 FQGNSA. The CDR3 consists of 11 residues. Trimming shortened V by 4 bases and J by 15 bases, and 13 bases separated the two germline ends. In DNA, the CDR3 is TGTGCCAGCAGCTACAAGGGTAAAGGGTACTTC. It yields the protein CASSYKGKGYF. Supplemented by reference TRBV7-2 and TRBJ2-4, the full variable domain reads GAGVSQSPSNKVTEKGKDVELRCDPISGHTALYWYRQSLGQGLEFLIYFQGNSAPDKSGLPSDRFSAERTGGSVSTLTIQRTQQEDSAVYLCASSYKGKGYFGAGTRLSVL.

This clone was detected only once. The chain employs TRBV24-1 and TRBJ2-3, with D unclear. The V gene lost 3 bases and the J gene lost 2 bases, with 11 bases spanning the gap. Germline CDR1 reads KGHDR; CDR2 reads SFDVKD. CDR3 length: 15 amino acids. For the CDR3, the DNA is TGTGCCACCAGTGATCCGGCCACGATCACAGATACGCAGTATTTT. It translates to CATSDPATITDTQYF.

The chain uses TRBV7-3 and TRBJ2-1; D is unresolved. Germline V gene data show CDR1 as SGHTA and CDR2 as FQGTGA. CDR3 length equals 14 residues. V lost 1 base, J lost 9 bases, and 13 bases lay in between. The CDR3 loop is CASSLRPVDGEQFF. The CDR3, as DNA: TGTGCCAGCAGCTTAAGACCGGTGGACGGTGAGCAGTTCTTC.

The chain combines TRBV5-8 with TRBJ2-2, with D unclear. This CDR3 has 14 residues. V lost 0 bases, J lost 6 bases, and 9 bases lay in between. Germline V lookup: CDR1 SGHTS, CDR2 YDEGEE. In nucleotides, the CDR3 is TGTGCCAGCAGCTTGGTGGGGAAGCCCGGGGAGCTGTTTTTT. Amino acids: CASSLVGKPGELFF.

The chain carries TRBV20-1 and TRBJ1-2, with 8 bases identical to TRBD1. V dropped 6 bases and J dropped 6; count of bases not matched to a gene: 3. Germline loops: CDR1 DFQATT, CDR2 SNEGSKA (reference sequence). The CDR3 consists of 11 residues. CDR3 residues: CSAMTGDGYTF. Written as DNA, the CDR3 is TGCAGTGCAATGACAGGGGATGGCTACACCTTC.

V gene TRBV18 combines with J gene TRBJ1-6; TRBD1 agrees at 7 bases. Trimming removed 4 bases from V and 6 bases from J; junction bases left unmatched: 3. This CDR3 has 14 residues. Germline-derived CDR1 and CDR2 are KGHSH and LQKENI. The CDR3 reads CASSQDRINSPLHF. Here the CDR3 DNA reads TGTGCCAGCTCACAGGACAGGATTAATTCACCCCTCCACTTT.

J is TRBJ2-1 and V is TRBV9; 9 nucleotides match TRBD2. The V gene's germline CDR1 is SGDLS and CDR2 YYNGEE. The CDR3 consists of 14 residues. Unmatched junction bases numbered 3, after V lost 4 bases and J lost 4 bases. The CDR3 DNA sequence: TGTGCCAGCAGCACGACTAGCGGATACAATGAGCAGTTCTTC. Its translation is CASSTTSGYNEQFF.

The chain links TRBV6-6 to TRBJ1-1; 7 nucleotides align to TRBD1. Germline trimming cut 6 bases from V and 1 base from J; bases unmatched to any gene: 2. The germline V gene encodes CDR1 MNHNY and CDR2 SVGAGI (reference sequence). This CDR3 region has 13 residues. CDR3 coding DNA: TGTGCCAGCAGCCGACAGGGGAACACTGAAGCTTTCTTT. Its translation is CASSRQGNTEAFF.

This chain joins TRBV4-1 and TRBJ1-5; unclear D gene. The germline V gene has CDR1 MGHRA and CDR2 YSYEKL. The CDR3 totals 14 residues. Trimming stripped 1 base from V and 6 bases from J, with 10 bases between. Here the CDR3 DNA reads TGCGCCAGCAGCCAAGTTAGGGTGTTTCAGCCCCAGCATTTT. Protein: CASSQVRVFQPQHF.